Following are 18 T cell receptor beta chains from one sample sequenced in a study of metastatic and nonmetastatic thyroid tumors. With MiXCR, TCRdb reprocessed the PCR reads. Of under 30,000 clones listed, around a fifth are singletons. All patients were untreated before thyroid surgery. The sequenced sample was blood. These receptors were obtained from a female donor with papillary thyroid cancer or a benign thyroid nodule (not recorded which). Some clones in this sample may be carry-over from other donors' samples.

In the case of this clone: Other nucleotide sequences from this sample produce the same CDR3. The rearrangement uses TRBV20-1 and TRBJ2-7; D unclear. The CDR3 runs 11 residues. V was trimmed by 2 bases and J by 3 bases, leaving 5 bases between them. CDR1 and CDR2 from the germline V gene are DFQATT and SNEGSKA (reference sequence). CDR3 nucleotide sequence: TGCAGTGCTAGAAAAAACTACGAGCAGTACTTC. It is translated as CSARKNYEQYF.

A single count supports this clone. The chain links TRBV20-1 to TRBJ1-4; D gene unclear. The CDR3 totals 14 residues. The germline V gene encodes CDR1 DFQATT and CDR2 SNEGSKA (reference sequence). Trimming pared 6 bases from V and 8 bases from J, leaving 19 bases between. The CDR3 DNA follows: TGCAGTGCCACCTCGGATGGAGGGCAGGAAAAACTGTTTTTT. Protein sequence: CSATSDGGQEKLFF.

This clone was counted ten times or more. This rearrangement joins TRBV25-1 to TRBJ2-2; D gene unclear. The CDR3 sequence is 14 residues long. The germline V and J ends were trimmed by 7 bases and 0 bases, with 9 bases remaining between them. The germline V gene has CDR1 MGHDK and CDR2 SYGVNS. CDR3 sequence reads: CASTQTTNTGELFF. The CDR3, as DNA: TGTGCCAGCACCCAGACAACGAACACCGGGGAGCTGTTTTTT.

Of note for this clone: The sample holds other DNA sequences that translate to the same CDR3. The V and J genes are TRBV24-1 and TRBJ2-3; D possibly corresponds to TRBD1 (6 bases). The CDR3 is 15 amino acids. The germline V gene has CDR1 KGHDR and CDR2 SFDVKD. CDR3 in amino acids: CATSGAGTHRDTQYF. The DNA for the CDR3 is TGTGCAACTTCAGGTGCCGGGACACACAGAGATACGCAGTATTTT.

This clone was counted once. This chain joins TRBV9 and TRBJ2-7; perhaps TRBD2 as D (5 bases). Between the trimmed V and J ends, which lost 4 bases and 0 bases, there was a span of 23 bases. The length of the CDR3 is 18 residues. In germline, CDR1 is SGDLS, CDR2 YYNGEE. DNA of the CDR3: TGTGCCAGCAGCCCTCGCCCCCCGGACTTGTTCAGCTCCTACGAGCAGTACTTC. This translates into CASSPRPPDLFSSYEQYF.

This clone came up a few times. J is TRBJ2-5 and V is TRBV20-1; the match to TRBD2 covers 9 bases. Germline V lookup: CDR1 DFQATT, CDR2 SNEGSKA (reference sequence). The V gene end was trimmed by 3 bases and the J gene end by 1 base; junction bases not matched to a gene: 3. CDR3 length equals 14 residues. The CDR3 DNA sequence: TGCAGTGCTAGGCTAGCGGGGCTCCAAGAGACCCAGTACTTC. It codes for CSARLAGLQETQYF.

The chain couples TRBV6-1 to TRBJ1-4; TRBD1 might be the D (5 bases). The germline CDR1 and CDR2 sequences are MNHNS and SASEGT. This CDR3 is built from 14 residues. Trimming pared 3 bases from V and 6 bases from J, leaving 11 bases between. The chain's CDR3 is CASSERGADEKLFF. The CDR3 region has the DNA TGTGCCAGCAGTGAGAGGGGCGCAGATGAAAAACTGTTTTTT.

This chain links TRBV19 with TRBJ1-5, with D possibly TRBD1 on 6 matching bases. The germline CDR1 and CDR2 sequences are LNHDA and SQIVND (reference sequence). The CDR3 contains 16 residues. V lost 5 bases and J lost 4, with 18 bases in between. CDR3 in amino acids: CASSLRQDLPNQPQHF. The CDR3 nucleotides are TGTGCCAGTAGTTTAAGACAGGACCTACCAAATCAGCCCCAGCATTTT.

V and J are TRBV5-1 and TRBJ2-1, with 11 bases that match TRBD2. CDR1 SGHRS and CDR2 YFSETQ come from the germline V gene. V was clipped by 3 bases and J by 4 bases; unmatched bases: 9. This CDR3 comprises 17 residues. This CDR3 reads CASSSILAGDWYNEQFF. The CDR3 DNA reads as TGCGCCAGCAGCTCGATACTAGCGGGAGATTGGTACAATGAGCAGTTCTTC.

This clone occurred many times. At the DNA level, this CDR3 is encoded by other sequences in the same sample as well. This chain joins TRBV24-1 and TRBJ2-4; a weak D match, TRBD1 (6 bases). V gave up 3 bases and J gave up 7 bases, with 12 bases separating them. The germline gives CDR1 KGHDR, CDR2 SFDVKD. CDR3 length: 14 residues. CDR3 sequence: CATSDAIQGNIQYF. The CDR3 coding sequence is TGTGCCACCAGTGATGCTATACAGGGTAACATTCAGTACTTC.

The rearrangement links TRBV9 to TRBJ2-2, with TRBD1 identical over 8 bases. The CDR3 has 16 amino acids. Per germline, CDR1 SGDLS and CDR2 YYNGEE. The junction had 6 bases not matched to a gene; V was cut back by 4 bases and J by 1 base. CDR3 nucleotides: TGTGCCAGCAGCACCCGACAGGGGAGGAACACCGGGGAGCTGTTTTTT. This sequence encodes CASSTRQGRNTGELFF.

This clone was detected only a few times. The V gene is TRBV6-1, the J gene TRBJ1-2; 10 nucleotides match TRBD1. Germline CDR1 and CDR2: MNHNS and SASEGT. The CDR3 spans 13 residues. V shed 7 bases and J 6 bases; nucleotides not matched to a gene: 5. CDR3 amino acids: CASTVTGGDGYTF. CDR3 DNA sequence: TGTGCCAGCACCGTGACAGGGGGCGATGGCTACACCTTC.

This clone was found many times. The CDR3 nucleotides are TGTGCCAGTAGTATCAGCCGCGGGGGGAGAAACACCGGGGAGCTGTTTTTT. This sequence encodes CASSISRGGRNTGELFF. The V and J genes are TRBV19 and TRBJ2-2, with 8 positions matching TRBD2. The germline V gene encodes CDR1 LNHDA and CDR2 SQIVND (reference sequence). The CDR3 has 17 residues. Trimming at V came to 3 bases and at J to 2 bases, leaving 8 bases not matched to a gene. Using reference TRBV19 and TRBJ2-2 for the parts outside the CDR3, the full variable domain is DGGITQSPKYLFRKEGQNVTLSCEQNLNHDAMYWYRQDPGQGLRLIYYSQIVNDFQKGDIAEGYSVSREKKESFPLTVTSAQKNPTAFYLCASSISRGGRNTGELFFGEGSRLTVL.

On this clone: A junction boundary mismatches the germline segment, possibly from a read error. The V gene is TRBV25-1, the J gene TRBJ2-7; D unclear. The CDR3 contains 13 residues. The germline V gene has CDR1 MGHDK and CDR2 SYGVNS. The DNA for the CDR3 is TGTGCCAGCGAAGACGGAAATTCCTACGAGGAGAACTTC. It codes for CASEDGNSYEENF.

The gene calls are TRBV12-5 and TRBJ2-1, with D unclear. V lost 1 base and J lost 5, with 9 bases in between. This CDR3 contains 14 residues. CDR1 LGHNT and CDR2 FRNRAP come from the germline V gene. CDR3 protein: CASGLAGPDNEQFF. In nucleotides, the CDR3 is TGTGCTAGTGGTTTGGCCGGACCGGACAATGAGCAGTTCTTC. The full variable domain, completed using reference TRBV12-5 and TRBJ2-1, is DARVTQTPRHKVTEMGQEVTMRCQPILGHNTVFWYRQTMMQGLELLAYFRNRAPLDDSGMPKDRFSAEMPDATLATLKIQPSEPRDSAVYFCASGLAGPDNEQFFGPGTRLTVL.

Ten or more counts support this clone. The chain links TRBV7-2 to TRBJ2-3; 7 positions agree with TRBD2. Germline-derived CDR1 and CDR2 are SGHTA and FQGNSA. The ends lost 2 bases at V and 0 bases at J; junction bases unmatched: 2. This CDR3 spans 15 amino acids. DNA of the CDR3: TGTGCCAGCAGCTTAAAGGGACTAAGCACAGATACGCAGTATTTT. Residues: CASSLKGLSTDTQYF.

By frequency in the sample, this clone is medium-sized. This chain links TRBV6-1 with TRBJ2-7; 7 bases align to TRBD2. V dropped 5 bases and J dropped 2; count of bases not matched to a gene: 12. Germline CDR1 is MNHNS and CDR2 is SASEGT. The CDR3 runs to 16 residues. The CDR3 loop reads CASSPPTGGLTYEQYF. The CDR3 nucleotides read TGTGCCAGCAGTCCTCCGACGGGAGGATTAACCTACGAGCAGTACTTC.

This sequence joins TRBV27 and TRBJ2-7; TRBD2 matches 12 bases. Looked up from germline, CDR1 is MNHEY and CDR2 is SMNVEV (reference sequence). The V segment lost 10 bases and the J segment 3 bases; nucleotides outside the gene matches: 10. The CDR3 is 15 residues long. The CDR3 coding sequence is TGTGCCACCTCTTTACTAGCGGGGGGCCTCTACGAGCAGTACTTC. Amino acids: CATSLLAGGLYEQYF.